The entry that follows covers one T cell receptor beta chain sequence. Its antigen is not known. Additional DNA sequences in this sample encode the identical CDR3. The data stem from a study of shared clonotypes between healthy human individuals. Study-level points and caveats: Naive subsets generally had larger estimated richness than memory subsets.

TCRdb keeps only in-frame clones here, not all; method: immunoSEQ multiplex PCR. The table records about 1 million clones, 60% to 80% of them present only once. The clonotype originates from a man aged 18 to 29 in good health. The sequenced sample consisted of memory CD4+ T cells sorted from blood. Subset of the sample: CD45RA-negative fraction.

The CDR3 protein is CASSSGTGTYEQYF. For the CDR3, the DNA is TGTGCCAGCAGTTCGGGGACAGGTACCTACGAGCAGTACTTC. The rearrangement joins TRBV6-5 to TRBJ2-7; 8 bases agree with TRBD1. From germline, CDR1 is MNHEY and CDR2 SVGAGI. V dropped 4 bases and J dropped 2; count of bases not matched to a gene: 4. The CDR3 runs 14 residues.